The sequence of this T cell receptor beta chain was determined in a study of cytomegalovirus exposure and HLA in healthy donors. A multiplex PCR was run with 60 Vbeta primers and 13 Jbeta primers. Data came from immunoSEQ multiplex PCR; TCRdb stores just in-frame clones and leaves some out. The table has approximately 35,000 clones, roughly 67% seen once. V lost 0 bases to trimming and J lost 0 bases; unmatched junction nucleotides: 7. The CDR3 loop spans 18 amino acids. Germline V gene data show CDR1 as SEHNR and CDR2 as FQNEAQ (reference sequence). Sequences were obtained from PBMCs. The origin of this receptor is a man in his forties in good health and CMV-seropositive. The chain uses TRBV7-9 and TRBJ2-1, with 8 bases lining up with TRBD1. The CDR3 DNA sequence: TGTGCCAGCAGCTTAGCGCCAGGACAGGGCGGCTCCTACAATGAGCAGTTCTTC. It specifies CASSLAPGQGGSYNEQFF.